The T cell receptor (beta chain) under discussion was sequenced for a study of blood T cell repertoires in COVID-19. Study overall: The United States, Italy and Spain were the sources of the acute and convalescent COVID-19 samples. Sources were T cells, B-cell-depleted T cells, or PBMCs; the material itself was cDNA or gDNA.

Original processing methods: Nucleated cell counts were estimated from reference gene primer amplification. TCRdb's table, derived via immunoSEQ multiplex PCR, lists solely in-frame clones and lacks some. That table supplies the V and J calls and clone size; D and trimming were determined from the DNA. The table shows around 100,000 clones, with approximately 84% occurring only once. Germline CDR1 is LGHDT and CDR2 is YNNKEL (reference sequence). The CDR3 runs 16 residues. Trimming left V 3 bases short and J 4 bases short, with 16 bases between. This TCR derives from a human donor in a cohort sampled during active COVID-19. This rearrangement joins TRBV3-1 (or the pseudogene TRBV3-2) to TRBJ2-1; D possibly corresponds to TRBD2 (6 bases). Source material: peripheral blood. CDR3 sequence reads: CASSHGIAENYNEQFF. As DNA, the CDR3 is TGTGCCAGCAGCCATGGAATAGCGGAGAATTACAATGAGCAGTTCTTC.